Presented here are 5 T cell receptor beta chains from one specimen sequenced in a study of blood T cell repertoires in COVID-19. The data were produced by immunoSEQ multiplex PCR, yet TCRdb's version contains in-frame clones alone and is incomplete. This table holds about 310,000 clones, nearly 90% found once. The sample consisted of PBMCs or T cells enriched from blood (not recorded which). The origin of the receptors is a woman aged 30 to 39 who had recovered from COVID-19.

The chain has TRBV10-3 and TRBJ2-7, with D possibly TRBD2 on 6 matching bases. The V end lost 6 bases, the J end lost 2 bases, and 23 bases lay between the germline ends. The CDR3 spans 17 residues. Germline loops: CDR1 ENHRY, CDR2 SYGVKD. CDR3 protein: CAISDPLARGDPYEQYF. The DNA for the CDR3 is TGTGCCATCAGCGATCCATTGGCGCGCGGGGACCCCTACGAGCAGTACTTC.

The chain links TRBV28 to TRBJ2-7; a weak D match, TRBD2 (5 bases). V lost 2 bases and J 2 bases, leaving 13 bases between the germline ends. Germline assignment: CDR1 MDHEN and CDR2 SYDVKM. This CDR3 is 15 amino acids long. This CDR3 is CASSLMGTGTYEQYF. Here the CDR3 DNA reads TGTGCCAGCAGTTTAATGGGCACGGGGACCTACGAGCAGTACTTC.

The CDR3 nucleotides read TGTGCCTGGAGGACAGGGCTCTTCATCGAGCAGTACTTC. Protein sequence: CAWRTGLFIEQYF. The rearrangement uses TRBV30 and TRBJ2-7, with TRBD1 identical over 7 bases. The CDR3 consists of 13 residues. CDR1 and CDR2 from the germline V gene are GTSNPN and SVGIG (reference sequence). V trimming: 3 bases; J trimming: 6 bases; junction bases outside the gene matches: 8.

The CDR3 loop reads CASSPGAGKGEQYF. CDR3 nucleotides: TGTGCCAGCAGCCCGGGCGCGGGGAAGGGCGAGCAGTACTTC. J is TRBJ2-7 and V is TRBV7-9; D possibly corresponds to TRBD2 (6 bases). CDR3 size: 14 residues. Trimming pared 5 bases from V and 6 bases from J, leaving 17 bases between. CDR1 and CDR2 (germline): SEHNR, FQNEAQ (reference sequence).

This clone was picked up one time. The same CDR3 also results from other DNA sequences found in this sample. CDR3 region: CASSLFLNTEAFF. The DNA of the CDR3 is TGTGCCAGCAGTTTATTCTTGAACACTGAAGCTTTCTTT. The chain employs TRBV27 and TRBJ1-1, with no clear D. This CDR3 region has 13 residues. Trimming cost V 1 base and J 0 bases, with 3 bases left between them. CDR1 MNHEY and CDR2 SMNVEV come from the germline V gene (reference sequence).